This entry is about one TCR beta chain. This clonotype was counted at least ten times. Its antigen is unknown. No base quality information exists; no much larger clone differs at one position. CDR1 is given as KGHSH and CDR2 as LQKENI, both from the germline V gene. The CDR3 has 16 amino acids, counting the end cysteine and phenylalanine. The retained sequence is limited to the CDR3, 48 bases, with the frame set at the first base. The V end loses 3 bases and the J end loses 5 bases, and a stretch of 20 bases separates them. The data are from a study of read filtering for tumor transcriptome and immune sequencing (dated by TCRdb to the early 2020s). About the full investigation: The cohort had 17 male and approximately 15 female patients with a mean age of roughly 66 years, ranging from roughly 45 to 90. By revised international staging, 8 patients were R-ISS I, under 20 were R-ISS II and roughly 7 were R-ISS III. After DNase treatment, whole-transcriptome libraries were prepared with the TruSeq RNA Access Library Prep Kit. Per sample, about 4.05 to 10.27 million TCR-region mapped reads were obtained with IR-seq, compared with only roughly 80 to 1,300 with RNA-seq. Using the same bone marrow samples, the study ran both targeted immune repertoire sequencing and bulk whole-transcriptome sequencing and then compared the TCR repertoires from each method. One main goal was a read-filtering strategy for immune repertoire data, in particular deciding whether clonotypes backed by only one read should be removed. General study outcomes and caveats: The sorted CD138-negative fraction was a mixed bone marrow immune population, not purified T cells. In IR-seq, around 80% of clonotypes but approximately 3.8% of total reads were represented by single-read clonotypes, whereas in RNA-seq, around 73% of clonotypes and almost 45% of reads were represented by single-read clonotypes. Clonotypes were captured by IR-seq at much higher depth and more reliably than by RNA-seq, and smaller IR-seq throughput was sufficient for identification of most shared clonotypes. Removing single-read clonotypes increased the correlation between IR-seq and RNA-seq shared clonotype proportions.

Each patient had bone marrow sampled at the time of active disease. Isolation of bone marrow mononuclear cells was performed by Ficoll-Hypaque density gradient centrifugation. Myeloma plasma cells were removed and CD138-negative cells were collected by negative selection after labeling with CD138 magnetic microbeads on a MACS separator. Flow cytometry with CD138 antibodies on an Attune NxT was used to check how pure the isolated cells were. TRIzol reagent was used to extract total RNA, which was then quantified with a NanoDrop spectrophotometer. For each patient, the CD138-negative bone marrow sample underwent paired RNA-seq and IR-seq. TCR libraries were built from about 370 ng RNA with the Immunoverse kit, using molecular barcoded adaptors covering alpha/delta and beta/gamma chains. The same RNA used for transcriptome sequencing was used for TCR library preparation. Sequencing of TCR libraries was carried out on an Illumina HiSeq 4000 with 2 x 150 cycles. Turning to the authors' computational methods: Using MiXCR, which included quality filtering and error correction, TCR reads were aligned to human V, D, J and C references and then assembled into CDR3 clonotypes. The tcR package in R was used to analyze clonotype counts and gene usage diversity. For inspection of raw mapping reads, RNA-seq reads were mapped by STAR aligner version 2.5.3a onto GRCh37 of the human genome. To test the effect of sequencing depth on detected clonotypes, IR-seq fastq files were randomly downsampled using Seqtk 1.3. Through fastp at Q25 and MiXCR, TCRdb rebuilt clones from the public reads, retaining in-frame beta chains. Every distinct CDR3 protein forms one entry, paired with its most common genes and DNA. The V and J calls follow TCRdb's processing rather than the paper's. The sample table lists fewer than 90,000 distinct CDR3 sequences, approximately 13% of them with a count of one. The ten largest clones take up about 16% of the sample.

This receptor was identified in a donor at least 40 years old with multiple myeloma. The chain is assembled from TRBV18 and TRBJ2-7, with TRBD1 perhaps the D gene, on 5 matching bases. Sequenced material: a population of CD138-negative cells sorted from bone marrow. Sample cell subset or site, as interpreted from the label and publication: bone marrow mononuclear cells depleted of CD138+ plasma/myeloma cells by negative magnetic selection. The DNA sequence is as follows: TGTGCCAGCTCACCGAGTCTCACCCAGGGCCTCGACGAGCAGTACTTC. Its amino acids are CASSPSLTQGLDEQYF.